The 25 T cell receptor beta chains below come from one sample, sequenced in a study of blood T cell repertoires in COVID-19. Clones were read by immunoSEQ multiplex PCR, and TCRdb kept only the in-frame ones, dropping some. Of around 280,000 clones in the sample, more than 75% are singletons; the top ten hold 1% to 1.5%. The sequenced material came from peripheral blood. The receptors originated from a man between 65 and 85 years old with acute or convalescent COVID-19.

This clone came up once. The chain combines TRBV18 with TRBJ1-3; 7 bases are a match to TRBD1. Trimming removed 3 bases from V and 0 bases from J; junction bases left unmatched: 5. The CDR3 consists of 16 residues. Germline V gene lookup returns CDR1 KGHSH and CDR2 LQKENI. This chain's CDR3 is CASSPGQPSSGNTIYF. DNA for the CDR3: TGTGCCAGCTCACCGGGACAGCCTAGCTCTGGAAACACCATATATTTT.

This chain joins TRBV11-2 and TRBJ2-3, with 8 bases fitting TRBD2. The germline CDR1 and CDR2 sequences are SGHAT and FQNNGV. V dropped 5 bases and J dropped 4; count of bases not matched to a gene: 11. This CDR3 contains 16 residues. CDR3 loop: CASSPSAGGRADTQYF. CDR3 in DNA: TGTGCCAGCAGCCCGAGTGCGGGGGGCAGGGCAGATACGCAGTATTTT.

This clone turned up a few times. This chain connects TRBV2 to TRBJ1-6; no definite D call. This CDR3 spans 13 amino acids. V was trimmed by 6 bases and J by 5 bases, leaving 8 bases between them. Germline loops: CDR1 SNHLY, CDR2 FYNNEI. The CDR3 bases are TGTGCCAGCAGGCAGGCCCATAATTCACCCCTCCACTTT. It translates to CASRQAHNSPLHF.

This chain joins TRBV10-1 and TRBJ2-7, with 7 bases matching TRBD1. Germline loops: CDR1 WNHNN, CDR2 SYGVQD (reference sequence). CDR3 length: 16 residues. V lost 2 bases, J lost 2 bases, and 9 bases stayed unmatched. The CDR3, as DNA: TGCGCCAGCAGTGAGCCGGGGACAGTTCCCCCCTACGAGCAGTACTTC. Amino acid sequence: CASSEPGTVPPYEQYF.

This clone is a singleton in its sample. This rearrangement joins TRBV3-1 (or the pseudogene TRBV3-2) to TRBJ2-5; a possible D gene is TRBD1 (5 bases). Between the trimmed V and J ends, which lost 3 bases and 5 bases, there was a span of 13 bases. The CDR3 covers 14 residues. Germline V gene sequence: CDR1 LGHDT, CDR2 YNNKEL (reference sequence). The CDR3 loop is CASSHLRVPETQYF. The CDR3, as DNA: TGTGCCAGCAGCCATCTCAGGGTTCCGGAGACCCAGTACTTC.

This chain uses TRBV30 with TRBJ2-2; the D gene is possibly TRBD1 (6 bases). V lost 0 bases, J lost 6 bases, and 17 bases lay in between. Germline V gene lookup returns CDR1 GTSNPN and CDR2 SVGIG (reference sequence). This CDR3 has 16 amino acids. CDR3: CAWSVDPAGAAGELFF. CDR3 nucleotides: TGTGCCTGGAGTGTAGACCCAGCAGGGGCCGCCGGGGAGCTGTTTTTT.

J is TRBJ2-7 and V is TRBV21-1; TRBD1, the table's D call, was not compared with the DNA. TRBV21-1 has pseudogene status. This CDR3 is built from 14 residues. In nucleotides, the CDR3 is TGTGCCAGCAGCAATGGACAGGGAGGCTACGAGCAGTACTTC. Its protein product is CASSNGQGGYEQYF.

Only a few counts were recorded for this clone. V and J are TRBV25-1 and TRBJ1-2, with D tentatively TRBD1 (6 bases). The CDR3 contains 12 residues. Deletions cut 6 bases from V and 8 bases from J, with 13 bases between. Looked up from germline, CDR1 is MGHDK and CDR2 is SYGVNS. CDR3 sequence (DNA): TGTGCCAGCAGCCAGGGGTCTTTCGGCTACACCTTC. Its protein is CASSQGSFGYTF.

The chain has TRBV6-2 or TRBV6-3 and TRBJ1-1; tentative D call: TRBD1 (5 bases). This CDR3 region has 14 residues. From germline, CDR1 is MNHEY and CDR2 SVGEGT. Trimming left V 5 bases short and J 0 bases short, with 10 bases between. Here the CDR3 reads CASSPTAMNTEAFF. The CDR3 DNA reads TGTGCCAGCAGTCCGACAGCCATGAACACTGAAGCTTTCTTT.

This clone was counted a single time. The chain links TRBV19 to TRBJ2-7, with D tentatively TRBD2 (6 bases). The germline V gene has CDR1 LNHDA and CDR2 SQIVND (reference sequence). Trimming took 5 bases from V and 2 from J, leaving 19 bases between them. The CDR3 extends over 16 amino acids. DNA of the CDR3: TGTGCCAGTAGTCCAATACTAGCTATTCTGACCTACGAGCAGTACTTC. Protein: CASSPILAILTYEQYF. Full variable domain (rest looked up from reference TRBV19 and TRBJ2-7): DGGITQSPKYLFRKEGQNVTLSCEQNLNHDAMYWYRQDPGQGLRLIYYSQIVNDFQKGDIAEGYSVSREKKESFPLTVTSAQKNPTAFYLCASSPILAILTYEQYFGPGTRLTVT.

In this sample, this clone turned up once. The V and J genes are TRBV3-1 (or the pseudogene TRBV3-2) and TRBJ2-5; 10 nucleotides align to TRBD2. V gave up 5 bases and J gave up 1 base; unmatched junction bases: 1. This CDR3 spans 14 amino acids. The V gene's germline CDR1 is LGHDT and CDR2 YNNKEL (reference sequence). The CDR3 region has the DNA TGTGCCAGCAGCAGGACTAGCGGCCAAGAGACCCAGTACTTC. Its protein is CASSRTSGQETQYF.

This chain joins TRBV29-1 and TRBJ1-1; TRBD1 is a possible D gene (6 bases). The germline CDR1 and CDR2 sequences are SQVTM and ANQGSEA. Trimming left V 6 bases short and J 4 bases short, with 18 bases between. CDR3 length: 14 amino acids. The CDR3 region has the DNA TGCAGCGTCATTCAATACAGGGATCCCACTGAAGCTTTCTTT. It translates to CSVIQYRDPTEAFF. Full variable domain (missing parts from reference TRBV29-1 and TRBJ1-1): SAVISQKPSRDICQRGTSLTIQCQVDSQVTMMFWYRQQPGQSLTLIATANQGSEATYESGFVIDKFPISRPNLTFSTLTVSNMSPEDSSIYLCSVIQYRDPTEAFFGQGTRLTVV.

V gene TRBV5-1 combines with J gene TRBJ2-3; D uncertain. Germline values: CDR1 SGHRS, CDR2 YFSETQ. Trimming left V 0 bases short and J 5 bases short, with 16 bases between. CDR3 size: 16 residues. CDR3 DNA: TGCGCCAGCAGCTTGGAGGCTAGGATCGGATTAGATACGCAGTATTTT. This translates into CASSLEARIGLDTQYF. The variable domain in full, completed from reference TRBV5-1 and TRBJ2-3, reads KAGVTQTPRYLIKTRGQQVTLSCSPISGHRSVSWYQQTPGQGLQFLFEYFSETQRNKGNFPGRFSGRQFSNSRSEMNVSTLELGDSALYLCASSLEARIGLDTQYFGPGTRLTVL.

This clone was recorded only once. The chain recombines TRBV28 with TRBJ1-5; D is ambiguous. Germline loops: CDR1 MDHEN, CDR2 SYDVKM. Trimming removed 5 bases at V and 8 bases at J, with 13 bases between. This CDR3 comprises 13 residues. The CDR3 DNA sequence: TGTGCCAGCAGTCAGAGGACTTTTGAGCCCCAGCATTTT. Protein sequence: CASSQRTFEPQHF.

V is TRBV18 and J is TRBJ1-2, with TRBD1 as a possible D gene (6 bases). Between the trimmed V and J ends, which lost 2 bases and 7 bases, there was a span of 8 bases. This CDR3 has 12 residues. Germline V gene data show CDR1 as KGHSH and CDR2 as LQKENI. The CDR3 bases are TGTGCCAGCTCACCAGACAGGAGTGGCTACACCTTC. This gives the protein CASSPDRSGYTF.

V and J are TRBV7-2 and TRBJ2-3, with TRBD2 matching 15 bases. V was pared by 5 bases and J by 8 bases, with 2 bases of the junction left unmatched. CDR1 SGHTA and CDR2 FQGNSA come from the germline V gene. The CDR3 is 14 amino acids. The CDR3: CASSGLAGGGTQYF. CDR3 sequence (DNA): TGTGCCAGCAGCGGACTAGCGGGAGGGGGTACGCAGTATTTT.

The rearrangement joins TRBV7-9 to TRBJ2-4; 9 nucleotides match TRBD2. The CDR3 has 16 residues. The J segment lost 0 bases and the V segment lost 5 bases, leaving 5 bases of the junction unmatched. Germline values: CDR1 SEHNR, CDR2 FQNEAQ (reference sequence). In DNA, the CDR3 is TGTGCCAGCAGCCGCCTAGCGGGATTAGCCAAAAACATTCAGTACTTC. Amino acid sequence: CASSRLAGLAKNIQYF.

The genes are TRBV5-6 and TRBJ2-3, with 8 bases fitting TRBD2. Trimming cost V 4 bases and J 6 bases; bases outside gene matches: 7. The CDR3 totals 14 residues. CDR1 and CDR2 from the germline V gene are SGHDT and YYEEEE. The CDR3 bases are TGTGCCAGCAGCGGTTCGGGAGGGAGGGATACGCAGTATTTT. This codes for CASSGSGGRDTQYF.

This clone was detected a few times. The chain links TRBV14 to TRBJ2-7, with D perhaps matching TRBD2 (5 bases). The CDR3 covers 13 residues. Germline CDR1 SGHDN, CDR2 FVKESK. V was clipped by 4 bases and J by 3 bases, with 10 bases between them. The CDR3 spells CASSLLDRYEQYF. In DNA form, the CDR3 reads TGTGCCAGCAGCCTACTAGATCGCTACGAGCAGTACTTC.

The rearrangement links TRBV20-1 to TRBJ2-1; 9 bases are shared with TRBD2. Germline CDR1 reads DFQATT; CDR2 reads SNEGSKA (reference sequence). The trim removed 3 bases at V and 0 bases at J, leaving 6 bases unmatched. The CDR3 has 16 amino acids. The CDR3 nucleotides read TGCAGTGCTAGTTCGTCTAGCGGGGCCTCCTACAATGAGCAGTTCTTC. It specifies CSASSSSGASYNEQFF.

This chain uses TRBV19 with TRBJ2-1; no reliable D call. This CDR3 comprises 12 residues. The germline gives CDR1 LNHDA, CDR2 SQIVND (reference sequence). The germline V and J ends were trimmed by 5 bases and 9 bases, with 11 bases remaining between them. The CDR3 coding sequence is TGTGCCAGTAGTCACCGTAGCTCTGAGCAGTTCTTC. Translation: CASSHRSSEQFF.

This clone appeared a single time. This sample includes further DNA sequences coding for the same CDR3. The rearrangement joins TRBV5-1 to TRBJ1-1; 8 bases align to TRBD1. Per germline, CDR1 SGHRS and CDR2 YFSETQ. V dropped 2 bases and J dropped 4; count of bases not matched to a gene: 1. The length of the CDR3 is 13 residues. As DNA, the CDR3 is TGCGCCAGCAGCTTCACAGGGGGCACTGAAGCTTTCTTT. Translated: CASSFTGGTEAFF.

This chain links TRBV27 with TRBJ2-7; D may be TRBD2 (6 bases). The CDR3 has 14 residues. V dropped 0 bases and J dropped 6 bases, with 12 bases sitting between them. Germline V gene data show CDR1 as MNHEY and CDR2 as SMNVEV (reference sequence). The CDR3 DNA follows: TGTGCCAGCAGTTTATCGTCGGGAGTAGGCGAGCAGTACTTC. As protein: CASSLSSGVGEQYF.

CDR3 sequence (DNA): TGTGCCAGCAGTGAGCTAGGGGGCACTGAAGCTTTCTTT. It translates to CASSELGGTEAFF. The chain links TRBV2 to TRBJ1-1; tentative D call: TRBD1 (6 bases). The germline V and J ends were trimmed by 3 bases and 4 bases, with 9 bases remaining between them. The CDR3 has 13 residues. Germline CDR1 is SNHLY and CDR2 is FYNNEI.

This sequence joins TRBV5-6 and TRBJ2-1; 9 nucleotides agree with TRBD2. The CDR3 sequence is 14 residues long. Germline lookup yields CDR1 SGHDT and CDR2 YYEEEE. The V gene end was trimmed by 1 base and the J gene end by 7 bases; junction bases not matched to a gene: 3. The CDR3 coding sequence is TGTGCCAGCAGCTTGTCTAGCGGGATAAATGAGCAGTTCTTC. Amino acid sequence: CASSLSSGINEQFF.